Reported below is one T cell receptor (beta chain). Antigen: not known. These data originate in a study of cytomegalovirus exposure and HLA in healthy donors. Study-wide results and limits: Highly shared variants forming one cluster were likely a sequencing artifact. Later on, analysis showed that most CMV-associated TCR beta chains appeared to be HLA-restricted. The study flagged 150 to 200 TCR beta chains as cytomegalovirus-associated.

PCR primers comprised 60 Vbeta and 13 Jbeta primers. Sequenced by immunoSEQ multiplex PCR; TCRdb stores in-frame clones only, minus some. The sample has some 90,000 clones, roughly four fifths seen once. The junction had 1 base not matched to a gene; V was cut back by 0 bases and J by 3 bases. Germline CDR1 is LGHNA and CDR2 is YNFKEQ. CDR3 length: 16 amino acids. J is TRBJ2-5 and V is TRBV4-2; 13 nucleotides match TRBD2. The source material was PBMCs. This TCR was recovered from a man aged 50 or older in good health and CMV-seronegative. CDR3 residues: CASSQDGTSGKETQYF. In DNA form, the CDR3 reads TGTGCCAGCAGCCAAGATGGGACTAGCGGGAAAGAGACCCAGTACTTC.